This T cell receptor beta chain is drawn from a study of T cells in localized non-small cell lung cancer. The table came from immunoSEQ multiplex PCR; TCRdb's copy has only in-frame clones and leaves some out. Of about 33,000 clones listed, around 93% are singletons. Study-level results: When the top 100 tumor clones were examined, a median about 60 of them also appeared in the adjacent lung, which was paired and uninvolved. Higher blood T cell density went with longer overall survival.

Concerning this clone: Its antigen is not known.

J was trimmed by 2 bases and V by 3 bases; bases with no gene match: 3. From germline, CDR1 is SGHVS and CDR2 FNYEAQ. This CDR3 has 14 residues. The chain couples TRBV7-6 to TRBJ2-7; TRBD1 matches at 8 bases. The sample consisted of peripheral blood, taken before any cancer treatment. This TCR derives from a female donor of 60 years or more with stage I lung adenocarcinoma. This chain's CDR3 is CASSLGQATYEQYF. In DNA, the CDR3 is TGTGCCAGCAGCTTGGGACAGGCCACCTACGAGCAGTACTTC.